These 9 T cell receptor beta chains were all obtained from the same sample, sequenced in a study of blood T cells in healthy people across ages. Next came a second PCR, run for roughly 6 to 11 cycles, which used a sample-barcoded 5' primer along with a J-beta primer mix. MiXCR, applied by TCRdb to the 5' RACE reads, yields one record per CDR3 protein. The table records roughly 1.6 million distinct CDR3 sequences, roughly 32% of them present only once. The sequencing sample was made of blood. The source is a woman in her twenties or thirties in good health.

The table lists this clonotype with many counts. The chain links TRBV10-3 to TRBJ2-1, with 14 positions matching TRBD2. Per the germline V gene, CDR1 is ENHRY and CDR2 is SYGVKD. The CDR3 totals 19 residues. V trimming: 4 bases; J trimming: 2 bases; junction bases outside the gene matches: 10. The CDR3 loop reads CAISAAGTSGSGAYNEQFF. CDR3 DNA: TGTGCCATCAGTGCGGCCGGGACTAGCGGGAGCGGAGCCTACAATGAGCAGTTCTTC.

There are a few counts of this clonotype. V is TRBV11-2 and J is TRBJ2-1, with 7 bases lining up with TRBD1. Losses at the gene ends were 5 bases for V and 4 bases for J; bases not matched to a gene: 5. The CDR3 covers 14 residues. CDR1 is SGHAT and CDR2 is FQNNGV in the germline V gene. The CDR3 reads CASSPPQGYNEQFF. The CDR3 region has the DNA TGTGCCAGCAGCCCCCCACAGGGGTACAATGAGCAGTTCTTC.

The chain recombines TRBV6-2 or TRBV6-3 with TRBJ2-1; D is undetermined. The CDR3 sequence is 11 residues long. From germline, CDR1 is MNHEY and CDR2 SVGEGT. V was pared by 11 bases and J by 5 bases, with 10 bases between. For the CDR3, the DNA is TGTGCCGGCTCACGGGACAATGAGCAGTTCTTC. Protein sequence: CAGSRDNEQFF.

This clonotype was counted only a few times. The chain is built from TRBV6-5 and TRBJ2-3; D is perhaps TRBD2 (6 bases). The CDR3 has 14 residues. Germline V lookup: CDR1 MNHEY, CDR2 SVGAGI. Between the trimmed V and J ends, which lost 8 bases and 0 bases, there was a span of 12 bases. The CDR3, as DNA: TGTGCCAGCGGAGGGGCGGCTAGCACAGATACGCAGTATTTT. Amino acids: CASGGAASTDTQYF.

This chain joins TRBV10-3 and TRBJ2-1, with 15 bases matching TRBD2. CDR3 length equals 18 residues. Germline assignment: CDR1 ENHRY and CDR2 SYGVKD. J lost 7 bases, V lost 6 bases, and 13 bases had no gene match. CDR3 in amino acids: CAISGLAGGLITGNEQFF. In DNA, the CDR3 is TGTGCCATCAGCGGACTAGCGGGAGGGCTGATAACGGGGAATGAGCAGTTCTTC.

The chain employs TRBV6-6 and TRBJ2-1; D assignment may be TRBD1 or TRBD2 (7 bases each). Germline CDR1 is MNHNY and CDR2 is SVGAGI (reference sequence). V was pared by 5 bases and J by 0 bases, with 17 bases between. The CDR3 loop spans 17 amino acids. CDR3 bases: TGTGCCAGCAGTAGGGGGGGACAGTCAAGCTCCTACAATGAGCAGTTCTTC. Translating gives CASSRGGQSSSYNEQFF.

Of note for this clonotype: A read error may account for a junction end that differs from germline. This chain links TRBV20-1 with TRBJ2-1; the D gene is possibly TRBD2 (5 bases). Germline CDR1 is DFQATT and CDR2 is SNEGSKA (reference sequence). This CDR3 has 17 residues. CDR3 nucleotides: TGCAGTGCTATTAGGGTGGAGCGGAACATCGCATACAATAAGCAGTTCTTC. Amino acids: CSAIRVERNIAYNKQFF.

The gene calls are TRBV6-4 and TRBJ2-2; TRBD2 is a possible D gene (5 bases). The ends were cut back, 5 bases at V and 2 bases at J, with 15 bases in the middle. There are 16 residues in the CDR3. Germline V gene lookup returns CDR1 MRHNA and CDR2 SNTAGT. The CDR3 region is CASSQEVAVNTGELFF. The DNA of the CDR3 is TGTGCCAGCAGTCAGGAGGTGGCTGTAAACACCGGGGAGCTGTTTTTT.

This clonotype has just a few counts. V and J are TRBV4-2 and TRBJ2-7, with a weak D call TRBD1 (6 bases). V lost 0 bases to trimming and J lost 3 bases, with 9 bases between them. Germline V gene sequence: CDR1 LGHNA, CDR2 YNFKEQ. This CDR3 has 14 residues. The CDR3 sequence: CASSQESTGYEQYF. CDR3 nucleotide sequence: TGTGCCAGCAGCCAAGAATCGACAGGCTACGAGCAGTACTTC.